This T cell receptor (beta chain) was documented in a study of blood T cell repertoires in COVID-19. The method was immunoSEQ multiplex PCR; TCRdb's version includes in-frame clones alone and lacks a portion of them. The sample has 410,000 or so clones, 86% seen once. Trimming shortened V by 2 bases and J by 2 bases, and 14 bases separated the two germline ends. The CDR3 is 15 residues long. Germline assignment: CDR1 SQVTM and CDR2 ANQGSEA. The origin of this receptor is a woman aged 30 to 39 with active or convalescent COVID-19. The sequencing input was peripheral blood. This chain joins TRBV29-1 and TRBJ2-3, with a possible D match to TRBD2 (5 bases). CDR3 sequence (DNA): TGCAGCGTTGAAAGCTCAGCGGAAATCACAGATACGCAGTATTTT. Encoded protein: CSVESSAEITDTQYF.